Many counts were recorded for the clone carrying this TCR beta chain. The antigen is unknown. CDR3 length: 15 amino acids. The germline gives CDR1 DFQATT, CDR2 SNEGSKA (reference sequence). Trimming cost V 0 bases and J 8 bases; bases outside gene matches: 6. The data derive from a study of CD8+CD57+ T cells in acquired aplastic anemia. Findings of the study overall: Patients and controls were found to share fewer than 35 CD8+ CDR3 sequences.

Profiling of TCR beta VDJ combinations and CDR3 sequences used genomic DNA as template. TCRdb reprocessed the reads with MiXCR, giving one entry per CDR3 protein. Among around 190,000 distinct CDR3 sequences listed, about 53% were seen once. This clonotype was obtained from a human donor in good health, serving as a control. Sequenced input: sorted CD4+, CD8+, or CD8+CD57+ T cells (not recorded which) from PBMCs. The chain uses TRBV20-1 and TRBJ2-1, with 11 bases identical to TRBD2. The CDR3 loop reads CSARDSGGAIDEQFF. CDR3 bases: TGCAGTGCTAGAGATAGCGGGGGGGCGATAGATGAGCAGTTCTTC.